The TCR beta chain described here comes from a study of blood T cell repertoires in COVID-19. This table comes from immunoSEQ multiplex PCR, and its TCRdb copy is limited to in-frame clones, with some not included. The sample lists approximately 210,000 clones; about four fifths were seen once. The CDR3 loop spans 11 amino acids. CDR1 and CDR2 (germline): SNHLY, FYNNEI. V lost 6 bases to trimming and J lost 0 bases, with 3 bases between them. Concerning this clone: This same CDR3 is encoded by further DNA sequences in the sample.

Sequencing used peripheral blood. The chain recombines TRBV2 with TRBJ2-7, with D unresolved. This receptor was taken from a woman aged 45-60 years with acute or convalescent COVID-19. DNA for the CDR3: TGTGCCAGCAGCGGCTCCTACGAGCAGTACTTC. Translating gives CASSGSYEQYF.